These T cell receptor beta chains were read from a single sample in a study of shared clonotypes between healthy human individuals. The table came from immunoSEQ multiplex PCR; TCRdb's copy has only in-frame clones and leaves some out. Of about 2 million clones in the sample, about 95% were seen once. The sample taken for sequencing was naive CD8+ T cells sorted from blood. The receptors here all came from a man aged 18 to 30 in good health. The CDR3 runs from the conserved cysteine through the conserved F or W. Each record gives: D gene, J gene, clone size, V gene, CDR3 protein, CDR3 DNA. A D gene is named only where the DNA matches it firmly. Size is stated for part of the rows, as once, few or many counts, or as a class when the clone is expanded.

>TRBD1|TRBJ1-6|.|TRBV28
CASSLYRDRGPESRSPLHF
TGTGCCAGCAGTTTATACCGTGACAGGGGACCCGAATCGCGTTCACCCCTCCACTTT
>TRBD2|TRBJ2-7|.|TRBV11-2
CASSLDPSGYEQYF
TGTGCCAGCAGCTTAGATCCTAGCGGATACGAGCAGTACTTC
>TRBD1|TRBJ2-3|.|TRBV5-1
CASSPGTVSTDTQYF
TGCGCCAGCAGCCCTGGGACAGTTTCCACAGATACGCAGTATTTT
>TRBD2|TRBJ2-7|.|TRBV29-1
CSVGLAGAYEQYF
TGCAGCGTTGGGCTAGCGGGAGCCTACGAGCAGTACTTC
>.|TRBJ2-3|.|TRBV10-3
CAISGETGPDTQYF
TGTGCCATCAGTGGCGAAACAGGGCCAGATACGCAGTATTTT
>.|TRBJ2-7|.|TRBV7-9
CASSLVGNGGSYEQYF
TGTGCCAGCAGCTTAGTTGGGAACGGGGGCTCCTACGAGCAGTACTTC
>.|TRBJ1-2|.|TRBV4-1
CASSQERRAWNYGYTF
TGCGCCAGCAGCCAAGAACGGAGGGCCTGGAACTATGGCTACACCTTC
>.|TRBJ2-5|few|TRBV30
CAWSPLQETQYF
TGTGCCTGGAGCCCCTTGCAAGAGACCCAGTACTTC
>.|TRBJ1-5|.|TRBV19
CASSEAGRNQPQHF
TGTGCCAGTAGTGAAGCGGGTCGGAATCAGCCCCAGCATTTT
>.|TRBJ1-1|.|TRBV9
CASSVGSMNTEAFF
TGTGCCAGCAGCGTAGGAAGTATGAACACTGAAGCTTTCTTT
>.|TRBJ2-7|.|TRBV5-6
CASSVLGQGEQYF
TGTGCCAGCAGCGTTCTCGGTCAGGGCGAGCAGTACTTC